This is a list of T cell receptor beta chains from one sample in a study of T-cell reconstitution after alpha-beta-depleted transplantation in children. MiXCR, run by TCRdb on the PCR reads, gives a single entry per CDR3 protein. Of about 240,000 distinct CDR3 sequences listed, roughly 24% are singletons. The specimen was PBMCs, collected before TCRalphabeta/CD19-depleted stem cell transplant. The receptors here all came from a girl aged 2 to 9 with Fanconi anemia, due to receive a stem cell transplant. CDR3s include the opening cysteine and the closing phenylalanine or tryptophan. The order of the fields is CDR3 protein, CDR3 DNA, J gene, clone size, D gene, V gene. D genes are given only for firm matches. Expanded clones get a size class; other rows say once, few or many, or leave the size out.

CATSQDIGQGGYNEQFF TGTGCCACCAGCCAAGATATCGGGCAGGGGGGCTACAATGAGCAGTTCTTC TRBJ2-1 NA NA TRBV3-1
CASRDSWGYADTQYF TGTGCCAGCAGGGACTCTTGGGGTTACGCAGATACGCAGTATTTT TRBJ2-3 NA NA TRBV25-1
CRPKHRVWGTEAFF TGCAGGCCGAAACACAGGGTATGGGGCACTGAAGCTTTCTTT TRBJ1-1 many NA TRBV29-1
CSARDRDRVDTQYF TGCAGTGCTAGAGATAGGGACAGGGTGGATACGCAGTATTTT TRBJ2-3 NA TRBD1 TRBV20-1
CSAIDRGENIQYF TGCAGTGCTATAGACAGGGGAGAAAACATTCAGTACTTC TRBJ2-4 many TRBD1 TRBV20-1
CSARETGTGAYVYGYTF TGCAGTGCTAGGGAGACCGGGACAGGGGCATATGTCTATGGCTACACCTTC TRBJ1-2 NA TRBD1 TRBV20-1
CATSMWAGTDQPQHF TGTGCCACCAGCATGTGGGCAGGGACGGATCAGCCCCAGCATTTT TRBJ1-5 NA NA TRBV15
CASSLISGGDYEQYF TGTGCCAGCAGTTTAATTAGCGGGGGAGACTACGAGCAGTACTTC TRBJ2-7 many TRBD2 TRBV12-3/TRBV12-4
CSAGFGQIYLGYTF TGCAGTGCTGGGTTCGGACAGATCTATCTTGGCTACACCTTC TRBJ1-2 NA NA TRBV20-1
CSVEDTSNYGYTF TGCAGCGTTGAAGACACCTCTAACTATGGCTACACCTTC TRBJ1-2 many NA TRBV29-1
CSVEGGDFYEQYF TGCAGCGTTGAAGGAGGGGACTTTTACGAGCAGTACTTC TRBJ2-7 NA NA TRBV29-1
CSVKAGGGGYTF TGCAGCGTAAAAGCAGGGGGGGGTGGCTACACCTTC TRBJ1-2 once TRBD1 TRBV29-1
CASSLRRGSYNEQFF TGTGCCAGCAGCTTAAGGCGGGGATCCTACAATGAGCAGTTCTTC TRBJ2-1 NA NA TRBV11-1
CSARVLAGPTDTQYF TGCAGTGCTAGAGTTTTAGCGGGGCCCACAGATACGCAGTATTTT TRBJ2-3 NA TRBD2 TRBV20-1
CAISKADKGYTF TGTGCCATCAGTAAAGCCGACAAAGGCTACACCTTC TRBJ1-2 many NA TRBV10-3
CASSLLRGSFGEQYF TGTGCCAGCAGTCTTCTTCGCGGGAGTTTCGGCGAGCAGTACTTC TRBJ2-7 many TRBD2 TRBV12-3/TRBV12-4
CASSLKGGRFQSPLHF TGTGCCAGCAGCTTAAAGGGGGGCAGGTTTCAGTCACCCCTCCACTTT TRBJ1-6 many NA TRBV7-2
CSARDLWASQQETQYF TGCAGTGCTAGAGATCTCTGGGCTAGTCAGCAAGAGACCCAGTACTTC TRBJ2-5 many NA TRBV20-1
CASSPQQAANTGELFF TGTGCCAGCTCACCCCAACAAGCCGCGAACACCGGGGAGCTGTTTTTT TRBJ2-2 many NA TRBV18
CSASRAHTEYEQYF TGCAGTGCTAGTAGGGCTCACACAGAGTACGAGCAGTACTTC TRBJ2-7 NA NA TRBV20-1
CSAKTGSGNYNEQFF TGCAGTGCTAAGACAGGTAGCGGGAATTACAATGAGCAGTTCTTC TRBJ2-1 NA TRBD2 TRBV20-1
CASSYTPALQSQHF TGTGCCAGCAGTTACACGCCTGCCCTTCAATCCCAGCATTTT TRBJ1-5 NA NA TRBV6-2/TRBV6-3
CASSEARLGHSVKAFF TGTGCCAGCAGTGAAGCGCGGTTAGGGCATAGCGTTAAAGCTTTCTTT TRBJ1-1 NA NA TRBV2
CATSRDGSNQPQHF TGTGCCACCAGCCGGGACGGCAGCAATCAGCCCCAGCATTTT TRBJ1-5 many NA TRBV24-1
CSVGNRLANYGYTF TGCAGCGTCGGCAACAGACTAGCTAACTATGGCTACACCTTC TRBJ1-2 NA NA TRBV29-1
CSARGWVLQLAGGQTLTDTQYF TGCAGTGCTAGAGGATGGGTTTTACAACTAGCGGGGGGGCAGACCCTCACAGATACGCAGTATTTT TRBJ2-3 NA TRBD2 TRBV20-1
CASSFDSAGPTYEQYF TGCGCCAGCAGCTTCGATTCGGCAGGCCCAACCTACGAGCAGTACTTC TRBJ2-7 NA NA TRBV5-1
CSAVDRSNYEQYF TGCAGCGCTGTGGACAGATCTAACTACGAGCAGTACTTC TRBJ2-7 many NA TRBV29-1
CASSAAGHVFEDTQYF TGTGCCAGCAGCGCGGCCGGCCATGTCTTTGAAGATACGCAGTATTTT TRBJ2-3 few NA TRBV13
CSGRLLTYNEQFF TGCAGCGGCAGACTTCTTACCTACAATGAGCAGTTCTTC TRBJ2-1 NA NA TRBV29-1
CSARGLASSYNEQFF TGCAGCGCTCGAGGTCTAGCGAGCTCCTACAATGAGCAGTTCTTC TRBJ2-1 many NA TRBV29-1
CASSVGSSYNEQFF TGTGCCAGTAGTGTCGGGAGCTCCTACAATGAGCAGTTCTTC TRBJ2-1 NA NA TRBV19
CASSFTNQDRGQFF TGTGCCAGCTCATTCACGAACCAAGACAGGGGACAGTTCTTC TRBJ2-1 many TRBD1 TRBV28
CASSFPGLAVSGGTQYF TGTGCCAGCAGCTTTCCAGGACTAGCGGTTTCTGGAGGTACGCAGTATTTT TRBJ2-3 few TRBD2 TRBV11-2
CSVVGGGSLYEQYF TGCAGCGTTGTTGGGGGCGGGAGTCTCTACGAGCAGTACTTC TRBJ2-7 many NA TRBV29-1
CSARDPASGNTYEQYF TGCAGTGCTAGAGATCCGGCCAGCGGGAACACCTACGAGCAGTACTTC TRBJ2-7 once TRBD2 TRBV20-1
CSLLDPRVETQYF TGCAGCCTGCTCGACCCCAGGGTGGAGACCCAGTACTTC TRBJ2-5 many NA TRBV29-1
CASTGLGLAGARNTGELFF TGTGCCAGCACAGGCCTTGGATTAGCGGGGGCTCGGAACACCGGGGAGCTGTTTTTT TRBJ2-2 NA TRBD2 TRBV12-3/TRBV12-4
CASSSRLAGKDTQYF TGTGCCAGCAGTTCCAGACTAGCGGGAAAAGATACGCAGTATTTT TRBJ2-3 many TRBD2 TRBV12-3/TRBV12-4
CASSFRLALYEQYF TGTGCCAGCAGCTTCCGATTAGCCCTCTACGAGCAGTACTTC TRBJ2-7 NA NA TRBV7-2
CSAGRGGPYEQYF TGCAGTGCTGGGCGGGGGGGACCCTACGAGCAGTACTTC TRBJ2-7 NA TRBD2 TRBV20-1
CASSFVRRNEQFF TGTGCCAGCAGCTTTGTTCGTCGGAATGAGCAGTTCTTC TRBJ2-1 many NA TRBV5-5
CSASLQGAGEKLFF TGCAGTGCTAGCCTACAGGGGGCCGGTGAAAAACTGTTTTTT TRBJ1-4 many TRBD1 TRBV20-1
CASSVPIGLRGTDTQYF TGCGCCAGCAGCGTACCGATCGGACTAAGGGGGACAGATACGCAGTATTTT TRBJ2-3 NA NA TRBV5-1
CASSLGGRNTIYF TGCGCCAGCAGCTTGGGAGGAAGAAACACCATATATTTT TRBJ1-3 many NA TRBV5-1
CASSGLQGANYEQYF TGTGCCAGCAGTGGACTTCAGGGGGCGAACTACGAGCAGTACTTC TRBJ2-7 NA TRBD1 TRBV2
CASSSQWAGQYF TGTGCCAGCAGCTCCCAGTGGGCCGGGCAGTACTTC TRBJ2-7 NA NA TRBV11-2
CASSFRTEDNEQFF TGTGCCAGCAGTTTCCGGACGGAAGACAATGAGCAGTTCTTC TRBJ2-1 NA NA TRBV27
CASTQTDTQYF TGTGCCAGCACCCAAACAGATACGCAGTATTTT TRBJ2-3 many NA TRBV7-2
CASSSLIAGSTDTQYF TGCGCCAGCAGCTCCCTTATAGCGGGGAGCACAGATACGCAGTATTTT TRBJ2-3 NA TRBD2 TRBV5-1
CASSLVVGRWSQETQYF TGCGCCAGCAGCTTGGTTGTGGGCAGGTGGTCCCAAGAGACCCAGTACTTC TRBJ2-5 many NA TRBV5-1